Listed here are 8 T cell receptor beta chains from one sample, sequenced in a study of cytomegalovirus exposure and HLA in healthy donors. 60 Vbeta and 13 Jbeta primers were used in PCR. Only in-frame clones appear in the TCRdb table, and some are missing; sequencing was by immunoSEQ multiplex PCR. The profile covers 200,000 to 250,000 clones, with approximately 80% appearing a single time and 0.71% taken by the ten largest. Sequenced sample: PBMCs. These receptors were collected from a boy aged 2 to 9 in good health and CMV-seronegative.

The chain is built from TRBV5-6 and TRBJ2-2; TRBD2 is a possible D gene (6 bases). Germline loops: CDR1 SGHDT, CDR2 YYEEEE. There are 13 residues in the CDR3. V lost 3 bases, J lost 5 bases, and 8 bases lay in between. CDR3 sequence: CASSYGGTGELFF. The CDR3 DNA sequence: TGTGCCAGCAGCTACGGGGGAACCGGGGAGCTGTTTTTT.

This clone has a single count. The chain links TRBV5-6 to TRBJ1-2, with a possible D match to TRBD1 (5 bases). The V and J ends lost 0 bases and 3 bases respectively, with 15 bases between them. CDR3 length: 16 amino acids. Germline lookup yields CDR1 SGHDT and CDR2 YYEEEE. CDR3 in amino acids: CASSLDLVQGYYGYTF. The CDR3, as DNA: TGTGCCAGCAGCTTGGATCTGGTGCAGGGCTACTATGGCTACACCTTC.

This clone has a handful of counts. The chain joins TRBV27 to TRBJ1-1; D is possibly TRBD1 (6 bases). V was pared by 3 bases and J by 6 bases, with 14 bases between. The CDR3 is 14 amino acids. CDR1 and CDR2 from the germline V gene are MNHEY and SMNVEV (reference sequence). CDR3 DNA: TGTGCCAGCAGTTTCCAGACAGGTTCCCCTGAAGCTTTCTTT. It yields the protein CASSFQTGSPEAFF.

Only a few counts were recorded for this clone. This chain connects TRBV7-9 to TRBJ2-7, with 7 nucleotides matching TRBD1. Germline values: CDR1 SEHNR, CDR2 FQNEAQ (reference sequence). This CDR3 has 12 amino acids. V was pared by 5 bases and J by 5 bases, with 3 bases of the junction left unmatched. The CDR3 coding sequence is TGTGCCAGCAGCCTCGGACAGGACGAGCAGTACTTC. It encodes CASSLGQDEQYF. Full variable domain (outside the CDR3, taken from reference TRBV7-9 and TRBJ2-7): DTGVSQNPRHKITKRGQNVTFRCDPISEHNRLYWYRQTLGQGPEFLTYFQNEAQLEKSRLLSDRFSAERPKGSFSTLEIQRTEQGDSAMYLCASSLGQDEQYFGPGTRLTVT.

This clone was detected a few times. The chain uses TRBV5-4 and TRBJ2-2; no clear D. The V end was cut by 4 bases, the J end by 6 bases, with 10 bases between. This CDR3 region has 13 residues. Germline V lookup: CDR1 SGHNT, CDR2 YYREEE (reference sequence). Here the CDR3 reads CASSPHSSGELFF. The DNA for the CDR3 is TGTGCCAGCAGCCCCCACTCGTCCGGGGAGCTGTTTTTT. Using reference TRBV5-4 and TRBJ2-2 for the parts outside the CDR3, the full variable domain is ETGVTQSPTHLIKTRGQQVTLRCSSQSGHNTVSWYQQALGQGPQFIFQYYREEENGRGNFPPRFSGLQFPNYSSELNVNALELDDSALYLCASSPHSSGELFFGEGSRLTVL.

V usage is TRBV7-2 and J usage is TRBJ2-7; 10 bases match TRBD2. The CDR3 runs 17 residues. Germline CDR1 is SGHTA and CDR2 is FQGNSA. Losses at the gene ends were 4 bases for V and 7 bases for J; bases not matched to a gene: 16. The chain's CDR3 is CASSYRVISGRASEQYF. The CDR3 DNA follows: TGTGCCAGCAGCTACAGGGTTATAAGCGGGAGGGCGAGTGAGCAGTACTTC.

The rearrangement joins TRBV6-6 to TRBJ2-5; D call uncertain. V shed 5 bases and J shed 2 bases, with 3 bases lying between them. This CDR3 is 11 amino acids long. Germline loops: CDR1 MNHNY, CDR2 SVGAGI (reference sequence). The CDR3 here is CASSPQETQYF. DNA of the CDR3: TGTGCCAGCAGTCCACAAGAGACCCAGTACTTC.

The chain is built from TRBV5-6 and TRBJ1-3; D is uncertain. This CDR3 comprises 13 residues. Trimming took off 4 bases at V and 4 bases at J, with 9 bases between the two ends. Germline V gives CDR1 SGHDT, CDR2 YYEEEE. The CDR3 loop is CASSVGSGNTIYF. CDR3 nucleotide sequence: TGTGCCAGCAGCGTCGGGAGCGGAAACACCATATATTTT.